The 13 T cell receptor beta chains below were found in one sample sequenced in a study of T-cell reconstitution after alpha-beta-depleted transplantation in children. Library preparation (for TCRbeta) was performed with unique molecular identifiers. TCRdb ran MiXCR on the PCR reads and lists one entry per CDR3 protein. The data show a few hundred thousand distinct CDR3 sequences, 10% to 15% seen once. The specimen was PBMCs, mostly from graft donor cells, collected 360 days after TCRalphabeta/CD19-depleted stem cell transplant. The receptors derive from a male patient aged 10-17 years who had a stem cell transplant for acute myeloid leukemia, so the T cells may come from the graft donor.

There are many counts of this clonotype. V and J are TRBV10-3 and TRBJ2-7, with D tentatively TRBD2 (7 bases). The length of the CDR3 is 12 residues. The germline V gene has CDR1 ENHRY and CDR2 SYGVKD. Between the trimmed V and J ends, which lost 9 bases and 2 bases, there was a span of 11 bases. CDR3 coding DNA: TGTGCCATAAAGGGGGGGGCCTACGAGCAGTACTTC. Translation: CAIKGGAYEQYF.

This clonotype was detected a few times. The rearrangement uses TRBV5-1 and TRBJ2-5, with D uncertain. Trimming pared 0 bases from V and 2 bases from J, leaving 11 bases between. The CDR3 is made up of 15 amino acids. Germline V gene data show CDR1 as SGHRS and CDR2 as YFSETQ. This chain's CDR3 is CASSLAGKLQETQYF. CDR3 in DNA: TGCGCCAGCAGCTTGGCCGGAAAGCTTCAAGAGACCCAGTACTTC.

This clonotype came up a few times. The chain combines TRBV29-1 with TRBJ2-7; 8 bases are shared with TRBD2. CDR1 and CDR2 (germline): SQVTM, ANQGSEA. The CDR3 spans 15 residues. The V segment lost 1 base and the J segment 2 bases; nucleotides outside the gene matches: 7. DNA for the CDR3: TGCAGCGTTGAAGTCCCCCGGGGGGGAACCTACGAGCAGTACTTC. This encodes CSVEVPRGGTYEQYF.

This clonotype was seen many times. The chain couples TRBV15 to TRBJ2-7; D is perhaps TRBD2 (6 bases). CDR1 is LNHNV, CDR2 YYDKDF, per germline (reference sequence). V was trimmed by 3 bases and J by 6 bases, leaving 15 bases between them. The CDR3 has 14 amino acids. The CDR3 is CATSSTHGRLEQYF. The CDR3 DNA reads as TGTGCCACCAGCAGCACCCATGGGAGGCTCGAGCAGTACTTC.

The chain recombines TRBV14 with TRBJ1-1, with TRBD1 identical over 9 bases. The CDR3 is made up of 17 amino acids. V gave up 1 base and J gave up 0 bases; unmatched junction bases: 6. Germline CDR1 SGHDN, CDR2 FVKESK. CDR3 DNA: TGTGCCAGCAGCCAAGTTCTTTGGACAGGGGTGAACACTGAAGCTTTCTTT. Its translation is CASSQVLWTGVNTEAFF.

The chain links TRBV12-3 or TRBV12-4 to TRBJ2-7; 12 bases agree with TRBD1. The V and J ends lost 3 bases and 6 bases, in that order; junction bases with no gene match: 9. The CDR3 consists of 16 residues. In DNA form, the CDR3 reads TGTGCCAGCAGTTTTGTGACCGGGACAGGGGGCGGCGAGCAGTACTTC. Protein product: CASSFVTGTGGGEQYF.

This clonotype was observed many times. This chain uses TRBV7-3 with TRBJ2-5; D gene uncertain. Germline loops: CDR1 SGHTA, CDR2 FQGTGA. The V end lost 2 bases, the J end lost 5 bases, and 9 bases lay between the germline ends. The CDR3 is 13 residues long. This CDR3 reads CASSLGQLETQYF. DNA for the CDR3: TGTGCCAGCAGCTTAGGGCAGCTCGAGACCCAGTACTTC.

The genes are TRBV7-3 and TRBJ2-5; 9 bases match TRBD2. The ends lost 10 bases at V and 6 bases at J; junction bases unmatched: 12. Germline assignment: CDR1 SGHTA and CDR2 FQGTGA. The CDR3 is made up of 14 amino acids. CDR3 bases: TGTGCCATCCCTCAGTCTAGCGGGAAACAGACCCAGTACTTC. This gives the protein CAIPQSSGKQTQYF.

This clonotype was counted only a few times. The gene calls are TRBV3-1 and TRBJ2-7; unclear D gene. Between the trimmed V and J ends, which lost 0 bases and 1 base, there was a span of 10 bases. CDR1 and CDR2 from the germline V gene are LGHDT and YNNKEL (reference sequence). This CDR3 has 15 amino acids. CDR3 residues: CASSQEPLRSYEQYF. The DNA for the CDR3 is TGTGCCAGCAGCCAAGAGCCGTTGCGGTCCTACGAGCAGTACTTC.

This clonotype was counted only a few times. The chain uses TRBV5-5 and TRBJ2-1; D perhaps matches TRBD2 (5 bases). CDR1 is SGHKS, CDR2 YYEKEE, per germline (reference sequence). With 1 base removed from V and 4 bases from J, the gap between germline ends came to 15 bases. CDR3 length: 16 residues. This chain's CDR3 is CASSLLRTGIYNEQFF. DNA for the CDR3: TGTGCCAGCAGCTTGTTAAGGACTGGAATATACAATGAGCAGTTCTTC.

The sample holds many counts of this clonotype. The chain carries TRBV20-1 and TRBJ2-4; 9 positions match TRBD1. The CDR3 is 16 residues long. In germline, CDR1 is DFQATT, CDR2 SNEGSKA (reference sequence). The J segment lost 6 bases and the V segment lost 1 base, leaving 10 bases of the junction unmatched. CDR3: CSARVLGRTGVNIQYF. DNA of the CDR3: TGCAGTGCTAGAGTCTTGGGGAGGACAGGGGTAAACATTCAGTACTTC.

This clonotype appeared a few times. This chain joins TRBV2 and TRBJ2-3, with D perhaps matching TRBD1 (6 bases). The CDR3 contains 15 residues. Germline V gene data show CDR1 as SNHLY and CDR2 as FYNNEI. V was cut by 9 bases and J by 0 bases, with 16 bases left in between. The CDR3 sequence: CARGAAYSSTDTQYF. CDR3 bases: TGTGCCAGGGGGGCGGCTTATTCTAGCACAGATACGCAGTATTTT.

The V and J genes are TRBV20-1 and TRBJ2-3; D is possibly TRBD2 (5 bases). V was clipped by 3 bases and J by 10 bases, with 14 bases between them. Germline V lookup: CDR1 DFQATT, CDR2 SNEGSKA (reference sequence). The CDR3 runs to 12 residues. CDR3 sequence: CSASGVTEAQYF. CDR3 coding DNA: TGCAGTGCTAGCGGGGTAACCGAAGCGCAGTATTTT.